The 13 T cell receptor beta chains below come from one sample, sequenced in a study of blood T cells in healthy people across ages. Next came a second PCR, run for 7 to 11 cycles, which used a sample-barcoded 5' primer along with a J-beta primer mix. TCRdb recomputed calls from the 5' RACE reads with MiXCR, one row per CDR3 protein. This repertoire shows hundreds of thousands of distinct CDR3 sequences, roughly two fifths found once; its top ten account for about 30%. Source material: blood. These receptors originate from an older man in good health.

This clonotype was counted only a few times. The gene calls are TRBV6-2 or TRBV6-3 and TRBJ2-2; 9 positions agree with TRBD2. J was trimmed by 6 bases and V by 5 bases; bases with no gene match: 10. CDR1 is MNHEY, CDR2 SVGEGT, per germline. This CDR3 spans 16 amino acids. The CDR3 is CASSPPRAGGAGELFF. For the CDR3, the DNA is TGTGCCAGCAGTCCCCCGAGAGCGGGGGGTGCCGGGGAGCTGTTTTTT.

This chain links TRBV5-1 with TRBJ2-1, with TRBD2 matching over 10 bases. With V trimmed by 4 bases and J by 8 bases, 9 bases remained unmatched. The germline CDR1 and CDR2 sequences are SGHRS and YFSETQ. This CDR3 contains 15 residues. The CDR3 bases are TGCGCCAGCAGCCAACAGCGGGGGGGCCTCGATGAGCAGTTCTTC. It yields the protein CASSQQRGGLDEQFF.

V is TRBV5-1 and J is TRBJ2-7; 8 positions match TRBD1. There are 15 residues in the CDR3. Germline CDR1 SGHRS, CDR2 YFSETQ. V lost 4 bases and J lost 3; bases outside the gene matches: 9. The chain's CDR3 is CASSRNRGKDYEQYF. CDR3 nucleotides: TGCGCCAGCAGCAGAAACAGGGGGAAGGACTACGAGCAGTACTTC.

The chain links TRBV14 to TRBJ2-1; D gene uncertain. The CDR3 length is 16 residues. CDR1 is SGHDN and CDR2 is FVKESK in the germline V gene. The V gene lost 0 bases and the J gene lost 7 bases, with 16 bases spanning the gap. The CDR3 region is CASSQEGGLPWNEQFF. The CDR3 region has the DNA TGTGCCAGCAGCCAAGAGGGTGGGCTACCGTGGAATGAGCAGTTCTTC.

V is TRBV3-1 and J is TRBJ1-5; no clear D gene. Per germline, CDR1 LGHDT and CDR2 YNNKEL (reference sequence). The CDR3 consists of 15 residues. Trimming removed 0 bases at V and 0 bases at J, with 6 bases between. In DNA form, the CDR3 reads TGTGCCAGCAGCCAAGACTGGGCTAGCAATCAGCCCCAGCATTTT. It codes for CASSQDWASNQPQHF.

This clonotype was detected a few times. This chain links TRBV7-2 with TRBJ2-7, with no clear D. The J call may be wrong; the DNA end is better matched by TRBJ2-5. Germline V gene sequence: CDR1 SGHTA, CDR2 FQGNSA. The CDR3 totals 19 residues. The CDR3: CASSLVGGSWGTEQETQYF. CDR3 DNA: TGTGCCAGCAGCTTAGTGGGTGGTTCGTGGGGAACCGAGCAAGAGACCCAGTACTTC.

The DNA for the CDR3 is TGTGCCAGCACCTCAAGGCGGGGTAACTATGGCTACACCTTC. Its protein product is CASTSRRGNYGYTF. The genes are TRBV6-5 and TRBJ1-2; no clear D gene. V lost 7 bases, J lost 1 base, and 13 bases lay in between. The CDR3 length is 14 residues. The germline CDR1 and CDR2 sequences are MNHEY and SVGAGI.

The V and J genes are TRBV12-3 or TRBV12-4 and TRBJ1-4; tentative D call: TRBD1 (6 bases). The ends were cut back, 6 bases at V and 2 bases at J, with 16 bases in the middle. CDR3 size: 16 residues. CDR3 in DNA: TGTGCCAGCAGCTTCTCAACAGGGAGGACTAATGAAAAACTGTTTTTT. Its translation: CASSFSTGRTNEKLFF.

V and J are TRBV12-3 or TRBV12-4 and TRBJ2-3; 7 bases fit TRBD2. Trimming took 4 bases from V and 2 from J; bases not matched to a gene: 27. The CDR3 is 22 residues long. CDR3 protein: CASSSTSLSVVMSQHPTDTQYF. The CDR3 DNA reads TGTGCCAGCAGTTCGACTAGCTTGTCGGTGGTTATGTCTCAACACCCCACAGATACGCAGTATTTT.

This clonotype was detected only a few times. The genes are TRBV2 and TRBJ2-7; 12 bases line up with TRBD2. The V gene end was trimmed by 7 bases and the J gene end by 0 bases; junction bases not matched to a gene: 7. Germline V CDR1 and CDR2: SNHLY, FYNNEI. CDR3 length: 16 residues. CDR3 region: CASKLGLAGHSYEQYF. DNA of the CDR3: TGTGCCAGCAAACTAGGACTAGCGGGGCACTCCTACGAGCAGTACTTC. Full variable domain (remainder filled in from reference TRBV2 and TRBJ2-7): EPEVTQTPSHQVTQMGQEVILRCVPISNHLYFYWYRQILGQKVEFLVSFYNNEISEKSEIFDDQFSVERPDGSNFTLKIRSTKLEDSAMYFCASKLGLAGHSYEQYFGPGTRLTVT.

The chain couples TRBV4-3 to TRBJ1-4, with TRBD1 as a possible D gene (5 bases). CDR1 is LGHNA and CDR2 is YSLEER in the germline V gene. The ends were cut back, 4 bases at V and 4 bases at J, with 16 bases in the middle. The CDR3 totals 16 residues. In DNA form, the CDR3 reads TGCGCCAGCAGCCCGCAGCGAGGCGGGGGTAATGAAAAACTGTTTTTT. Translated, it gives CASSPQRGGGNEKLFF.

This clonotype was seen at least ten times. Here the CDR3 DNA reads TGTGCCAGCAGCAAAGCGCAAGGGACTAGCGGGCCAACTCCCTACAATGAGCAGTTCTTC. As protein: CASSKAQGTSGPTPYNEQFF. V and J are TRBV21-1 and TRBJ2-1; the table calls TRBD2, which could not be checked here. TRBV21-1 is tagged as a pseudogene. The CDR3 length is 20 residues.

The chain links TRBV3-1 to TRBJ1-2; a possible D gene is TRBD1 (6 bases). Between the trimmed V and J ends, which lost 2 bases and 5 bases, there was a span of 12 bases. The CDR3 has 14 residues. Germline V CDR1 and CDR2: LGHDT, YNNKEL (reference sequence). The CDR3 spells CASSQNGQSYGYTF. CDR3 in DNA: TGTGCCAGCAGCCAAAATGGACAGTCATATGGCTACACCTTC.